This T cell receptor beta chain was sequenced during a study of CD8 T cells in Susac syndrome. When the RNA was reverse transcribed, random hexamers were used with an input of 0.5 to 1 ug. The immunoSEQ assay covered 54 Vbeta and 13 Jbeta segments for CDR3. One entry per CDR3 protein, called by TCRdb with MiXCR from the immunoSEQ multiplex PCR reads. The sample contains around 200,000 distinct CDR3 sequences, 95% of which appear only once. In blood CD8+ and CD4+ T cells, TCR beta underwent sequencing. TEMRA cells were FACS-enriched, unlike CD8+ and CD4+ T cells, which were negatively isolated. In germline, CDR1 is SGHNT, CDR2 YYREEE (reference sequence). The CDR3 length is 14 residues. V shed 0 bases and J 9 bases; nucleotides not matched to a gene: 5.

The TCR sequence derives from a human donor with multiple sclerosis. This chain links TRBV5-4 with TRBJ2-3; 9 positions agree with TRBD1. Sequenced input: CD4+ T cells from PBMCs. CDR3 loop: CASSLAFGTGTQYF. The DNA of the CDR3 is TGTGCCAGCAGCTTGGCATTCGGGACAGGGACGCAGTATTTT.